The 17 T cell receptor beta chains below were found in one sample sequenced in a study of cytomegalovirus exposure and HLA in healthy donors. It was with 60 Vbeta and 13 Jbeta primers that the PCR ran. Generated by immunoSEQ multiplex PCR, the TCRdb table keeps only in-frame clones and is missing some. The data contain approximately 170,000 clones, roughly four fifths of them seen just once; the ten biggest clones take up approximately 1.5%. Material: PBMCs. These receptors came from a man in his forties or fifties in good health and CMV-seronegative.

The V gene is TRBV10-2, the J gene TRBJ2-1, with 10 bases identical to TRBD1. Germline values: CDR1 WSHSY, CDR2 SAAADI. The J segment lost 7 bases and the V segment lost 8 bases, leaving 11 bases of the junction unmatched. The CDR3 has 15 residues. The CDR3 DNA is TGCGCCAGCGGGAAAGACAGGGGGCGCGGAAATGAGCAGTTCTTC. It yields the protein CASGKDRGRGNEQFF.

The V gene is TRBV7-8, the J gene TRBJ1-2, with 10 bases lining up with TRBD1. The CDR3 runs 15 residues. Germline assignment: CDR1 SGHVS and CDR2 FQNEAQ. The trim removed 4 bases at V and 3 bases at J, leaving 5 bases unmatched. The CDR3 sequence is CASSYRQGADYGYTF. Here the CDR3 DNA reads TGTGCCAGCAGCTACAGACAGGGGGCGGACTATGGCTACACCTTC.

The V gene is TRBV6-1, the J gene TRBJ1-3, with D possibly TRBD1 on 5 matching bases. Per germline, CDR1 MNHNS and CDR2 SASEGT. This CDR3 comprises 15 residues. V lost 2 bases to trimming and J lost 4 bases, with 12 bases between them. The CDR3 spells CASSELGVGGNTIYF. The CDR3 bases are TGTGCCAGCAGTGAATTAGGGGTCGGCGGAAACACCATATATTTT.

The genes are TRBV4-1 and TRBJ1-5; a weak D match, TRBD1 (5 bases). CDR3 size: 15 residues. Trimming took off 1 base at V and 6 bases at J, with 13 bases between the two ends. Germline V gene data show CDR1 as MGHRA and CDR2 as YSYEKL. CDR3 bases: TGCGCCAGCAGCCAAGGGGGGGGATCCGGTCAGCCCCAGCATTTT. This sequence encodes CASSQGGGSGQPQHF.

The CDR3 sequence is CASSTQSGKTGYEQYV. The CDR3 DNA follows: TGTGCCAGCAGCACACAAAGCGGGAAAACTGGGTACGAGCAGTACGTC. The rearrangement uses TRBV21-1 and TRBJ2-7; the tabulated D call, TRBD2, remains unverified against the DNA. TRBV21-1 is a pseudogene segment. The CDR3 has 16 residues.

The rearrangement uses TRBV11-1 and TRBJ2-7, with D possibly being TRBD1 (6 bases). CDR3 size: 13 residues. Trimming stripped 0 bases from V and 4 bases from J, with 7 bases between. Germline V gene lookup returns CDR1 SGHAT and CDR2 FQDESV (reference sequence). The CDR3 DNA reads TGTGCCAGCAGCTTAGCCAGGGGTTACGAGCAGTACTTC. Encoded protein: CASSLARGYEQYF.

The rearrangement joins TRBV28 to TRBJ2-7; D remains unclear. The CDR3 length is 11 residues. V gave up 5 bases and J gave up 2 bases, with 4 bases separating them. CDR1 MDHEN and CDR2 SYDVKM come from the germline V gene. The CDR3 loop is CASSLAYEQYF. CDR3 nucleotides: TGTGCCAGCAGTCTTGCCTACGAGCAGTACTTC.

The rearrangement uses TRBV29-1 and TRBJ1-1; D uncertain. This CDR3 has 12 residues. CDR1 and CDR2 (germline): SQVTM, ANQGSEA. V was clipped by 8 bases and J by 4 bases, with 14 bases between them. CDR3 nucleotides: TGCAGCTCGTACCGAGGTGGCACTGAAGCTTTCTTT. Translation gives CSSYRGGTEAFF.

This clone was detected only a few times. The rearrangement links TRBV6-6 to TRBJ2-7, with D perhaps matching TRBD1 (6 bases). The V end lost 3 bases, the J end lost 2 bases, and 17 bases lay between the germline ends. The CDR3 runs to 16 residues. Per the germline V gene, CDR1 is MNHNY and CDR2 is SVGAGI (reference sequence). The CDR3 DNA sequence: TGTGCCAGCAGTTATAACCCGGGACAAGAAACCTACGAGCAGTACGTC. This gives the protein CASSYNPGQETYEQYV.

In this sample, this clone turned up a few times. The CDR3 loop is CASSRPGETQYF. DNA for the CDR3: TGTGCCAGCAGCCGGCCGGGAGAGACCCAGTACTTC. The rearrangement joins TRBV4-2 to TRBJ2-5, with D unclear. In germline, CDR1 is LGHNA, CDR2 YNFKEQ. The germline V and J ends were trimmed by 4 bases and 4 bases, with 7 bases remaining between them. There are 12 residues in the CDR3.

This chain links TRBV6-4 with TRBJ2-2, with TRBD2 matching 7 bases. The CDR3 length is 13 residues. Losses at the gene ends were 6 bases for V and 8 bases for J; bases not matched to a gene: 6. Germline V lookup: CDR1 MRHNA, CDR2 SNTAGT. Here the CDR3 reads CASSRDYSGELFF. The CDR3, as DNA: TGTGCCAGCAGCCGGGACTACAGTGGGGAGCTGTTTTTT.

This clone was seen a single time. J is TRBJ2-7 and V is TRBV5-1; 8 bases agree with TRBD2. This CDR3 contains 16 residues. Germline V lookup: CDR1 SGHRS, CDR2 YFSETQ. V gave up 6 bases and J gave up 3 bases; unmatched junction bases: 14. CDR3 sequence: CASTPSWVAGLYEQYF. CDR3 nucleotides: TGCGCCAGCACCCCCTCCTGGGTAGCGGGACTCTACGAGCAGTACTTC.

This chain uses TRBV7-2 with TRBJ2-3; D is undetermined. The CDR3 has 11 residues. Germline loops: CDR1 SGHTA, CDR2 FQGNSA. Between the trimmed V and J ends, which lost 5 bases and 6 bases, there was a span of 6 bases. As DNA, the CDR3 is TGTGCCAGCAGCAATAGCGATACGCAGTATTTT. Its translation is CASSNSDTQYF. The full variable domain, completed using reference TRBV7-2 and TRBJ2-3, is GAGVSQSPSNKVTEKGKDVELRCDPISGHTALYWYRQSLGQGLEFLIYFQGNSAPDKSGLPSDRFSAERTGGSVSTLTIQRTQQEDSAVYLCASSNSDTQYFGPGTRLTVL.

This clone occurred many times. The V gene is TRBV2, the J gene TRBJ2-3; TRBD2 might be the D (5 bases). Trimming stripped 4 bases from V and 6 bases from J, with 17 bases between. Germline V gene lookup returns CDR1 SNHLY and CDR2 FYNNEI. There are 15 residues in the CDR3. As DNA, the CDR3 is TGTGCCAGCAGTGGCCCGGCGGGTATCGGGGATACGCAGTATTTT. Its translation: CASSGPAGIGDTQYF.

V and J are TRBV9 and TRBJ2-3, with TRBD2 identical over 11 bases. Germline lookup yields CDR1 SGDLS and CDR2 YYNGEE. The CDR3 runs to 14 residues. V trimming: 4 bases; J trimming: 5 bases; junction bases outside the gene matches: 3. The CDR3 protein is CASSPGLAGDTQYF. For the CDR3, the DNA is TGTGCCAGCAGCCCCGGACTAGCGGGAGATACGCAGTATTTT. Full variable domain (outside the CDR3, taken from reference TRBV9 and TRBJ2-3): DSGVTQTPKHLITATGQRVTLRCSPRSGDLSVYWYQQSLDQGLQFLIQYYNGEERAKGNILERFSAQQFPDLHSELNLSSLELGDSALYFCASSPGLAGDTQYFGPGTRLTVL.

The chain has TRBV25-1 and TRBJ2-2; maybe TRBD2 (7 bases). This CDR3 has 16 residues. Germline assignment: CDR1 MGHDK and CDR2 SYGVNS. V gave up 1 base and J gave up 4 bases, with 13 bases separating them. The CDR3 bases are TGTGCCAGCAGTGAATCGGGGGGCTGGATCACCGGGGAGCTGTTTTTT. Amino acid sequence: CASSESGGWITGELFF.

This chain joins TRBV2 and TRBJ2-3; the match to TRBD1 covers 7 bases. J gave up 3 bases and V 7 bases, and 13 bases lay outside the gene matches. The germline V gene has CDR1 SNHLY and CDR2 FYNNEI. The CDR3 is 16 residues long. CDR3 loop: CASTLGQAWGTDTQYF. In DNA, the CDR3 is TGTGCCAGCACCCTTGGACAGGCGTGGGGAACAGATACGCAGTATTTT.